This section outlines one T cell receptor beta chain sequence together with its context. This entry belongs to a study of blood T cell repertoires in COVID-19. Overall study context: Samples of COVID-19 (acute and convalescent) were obtained from the United States, Italy and Spain. Sample material is recorded as cDNA or gDNA derived from T cells, B-cell-depleted T cells, or PBMCs.

CDR3 length: 14 residues. Germline V gene sequence: CDR1 DFQATT, CDR2 SNEGSKA (reference sequence). V shed 3 bases and J 5 bases; nucleotides not matched to a gene: 5. Generated by immunoSEQ multiplex PCR, the TCRdb table keeps only in-frame clones and is missing some. The repertoire consists of about 100,000 clones, with around 85% occurring once and the leading ten covering about 1.7%. Sequencing was carried out using peripheral blood. J is TRBJ2-5 and V is TRBV20-1; 11 bases are a match to TRBD2. The sequence derives from a woman in her seventies with active or convalescent COVID-19. CDR3 residues: CSASALAGEETQYF. The CDR3 DNA sequence: TGCAGTGCTAGTGCACTAGCGGGAGAGGAGACCCAGTACTTC.